This T cell receptor (beta chain) was sequenced during a study of control samples from healthy donors and cancer patients. With V trimmed by 6 bases and J by 7 bases, 6 bases remained unmatched. CDR1 SGHTA and CDR2 FQGNSA come from the germline V gene. There are 13 residues in the CDR3. The method was immunoSEQ multiplex PCR; TCRdb's version includes in-frame clones alone and lacks a portion of them. The sample records about 130,000 clones, just over 90% being singletons. The V call is TRBV7-2, the J call TRBJ2-7; 10 bases match TRBD1. The TCR originated in a man aged 45-65 years with head and neck cancer. Sequenced sample: PBMCs. The CDR3 region is CASRRDRGWEQYF. CDR3 nucleotide sequence: TGTGCCAGCAGGAGGGACAGGGGTTGGGAGCAGTACTTC.